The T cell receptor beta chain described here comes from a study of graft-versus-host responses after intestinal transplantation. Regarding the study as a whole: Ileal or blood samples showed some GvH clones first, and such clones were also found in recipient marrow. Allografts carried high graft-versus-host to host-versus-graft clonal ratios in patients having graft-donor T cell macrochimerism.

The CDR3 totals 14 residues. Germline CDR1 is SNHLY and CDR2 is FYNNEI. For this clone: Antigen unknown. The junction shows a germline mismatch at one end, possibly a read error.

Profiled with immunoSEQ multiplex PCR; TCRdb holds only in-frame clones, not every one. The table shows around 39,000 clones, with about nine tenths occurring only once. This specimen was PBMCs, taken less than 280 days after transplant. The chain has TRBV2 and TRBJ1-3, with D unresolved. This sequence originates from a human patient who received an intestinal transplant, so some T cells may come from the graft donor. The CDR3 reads CAGRKEGSGSTIYF. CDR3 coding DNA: TGTGCCGGCAGGAAGGAGGGTTCTGGAAGCACCATATATTTT.